This TCR beta chain was sequenced for a study of cytomegalovirus exposure and HLA in healthy donors. About the research overall: HLA-typed donors contributed some 83 million unique TCRs, which were held in an early data release. General observations from the study: Earlier analysis yielded a pattern in which most TCR beta V segments were productive about 87% or about 30% of the time.

Remarks on this clone: The antigen is unknown.

The CDR3 spans 14 residues. Trimming pared 7 bases from V and 3 bases from J, leaving 15 bases between. CDR1 is SNHLY, CDR2 FYNNEI, per germline. The PCR employed 60 Vbeta primers together with 13 Jbeta primers. Only in-frame clones appear in the TCRdb table, and some are missing; sequencing was by immunoSEQ multiplex PCR. The data show approximately 250,000 clones, with 78% seen just once and approximately 0.47% held by the top ten. The TCR was taken from a boy between 10 and 17 years old in good health and CMV-seronegative. Sequencing was carried out using PBMCs. The chain uses TRBV2 and TRBJ1-2; D call uncertain. The CDR3 DNA reads as TGTGCCAGCAAATTTCGAGAGCAGGACTATGGCTACACCTTC. This gives the protein CASKFREQDYGYTF. The full variable domain, with the rest looked up from reference TRBV2 and TRBJ1-2, is EPEVTQTPSHQVTQMGQEVILRCVPISNHLYFYWYRQILGQKVEFLVSFYNNEISEKSEIFDDQFSVERPDGSNFTLKIRSTKLEDSAMYFCASKFREQDYGYTFGSGTRLTVV.